This T cell receptor beta chain was sequenced in a study of CD8 T cells in ankylosing spondylitis. This clonotype was counted at least ten times. Its matching antigen is unknown. Study conclusions and caveats: In the blood and synovial fluid of reactive arthritis, some motif variants had been previously reported. Disease-linked clones reportedly showed significant enrichment in matched ankylosing spondylitis synovial fluid. Several highly homologous variants made up a TCR beta motif, and this motif appeared characteristic of ankylosing spondylitis blood.

Libraries of TCR beta came from quantitative 5'-RACE with molecular barcodes. TCRdb reanalysed the 5' RACE reads using MiXCR and keeps one entry per CDR3 protein. The sample records 200,000 to 250,000 distinct CDR3 sequences, about 16% being singletons. Germline V CDR1 and CDR2: MDHEN, SYDVKM. The CDR3 loop spans 15 amino acids. Between the trimmed V and J ends, which lost 2 bases and 6 bases, there was a span of 14 bases. This receptor was taken from a male donor with ankylosing spondylitis. J is TRBJ2-1 and V is TRBV28; no firm D call. Sequenced input: blood, either unsorted or a sorted T cell fraction (not recorded which). In DNA form, the CDR3 reads TGTGCCAGCAGTTTACGGCTAGGCCTATTCAATGAGCAGTTCTTC. Protein product: CASSLRLGLFNEQFF.